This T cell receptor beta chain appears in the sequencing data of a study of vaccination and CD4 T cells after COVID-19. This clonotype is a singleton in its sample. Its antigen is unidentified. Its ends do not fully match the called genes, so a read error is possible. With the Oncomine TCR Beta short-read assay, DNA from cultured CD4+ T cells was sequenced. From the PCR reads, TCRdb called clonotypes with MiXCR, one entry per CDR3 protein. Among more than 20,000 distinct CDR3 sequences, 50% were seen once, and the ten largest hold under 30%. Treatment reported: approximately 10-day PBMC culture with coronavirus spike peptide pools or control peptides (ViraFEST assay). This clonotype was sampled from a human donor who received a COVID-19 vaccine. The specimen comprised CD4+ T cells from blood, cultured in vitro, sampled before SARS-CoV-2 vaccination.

The CDR3 region has the DNA TGTGTCAGTAGTATCGACAGGCTTGCTGACCAAGAGACCCAGTACTTC. This codes for CVSSIDRLADQETQYF. The chain uses TRBV19 and TRBJ2-5; possible D gene TRBD1, 6 bases. CDR1 is LNHDA, CDR2 SQIVND, per germline (reference sequence). The CDR3 covers 16 residues.